These 22 T cell receptor beta chains were all obtained from the same sample, sequenced in a study of T cell responses to AZD1222 COVID-19 vaccine. Sequencing was performed with immunoSEQ multiplex PCR; in TCRdb, only in-frame clones are kept and a portion is missing. The table records around 170,000 clones, about nine tenths of them present only once. The sequencing here drew on peripheral blood, taken on day 0 of AZD1222 vaccination. The receptors here all came from an adult in good health.

The chain carries TRBV28 and TRBJ1-2; 8 nucleotides align to TRBD1. CDR1 is MDHEN, CDR2 SYDVKM, per germline. With 5 bases clipped from V and 2 bases from J, the junction kept 7 bases outside the gene matches. This CDR3 comprises 15 residues. The CDR3 is CASSRTGPINYGYTF. In DNA form, the CDR3 reads TGTGCCAGCAGTCGGACAGGGCCTATAAACTATGGCTACACCTTC.

The chain employs TRBV5-1 and TRBJ2-7; the match to TRBD1 covers 9 bases. The CDR3 loop spans 13 amino acids. The V gene end was trimmed by 4 bases and the J gene end by 7 bases; junction bases not matched to a gene: 6. Per the germline V gene, CDR1 is SGHRS and CDR2 is YFSETQ. The CDR3 sequence is CASSRTGAEEQYF. CDR3 sequence (DNA): TGCGCCAGCAGCCGGACAGGGGCTGAGGAGCAGTACTTC.

The DNA for the CDR3 is TGTGCCAGCTCACCTTCTAGCACAGATACGCAGTATTTT. Its translation: CASSPSSTDTQYF. The chain links TRBV18 to TRBJ2-3; D is unclear. The V end was cut by 3 bases, the J end by 0 bases, with 4 bases between. CDR3 length: 13 amino acids. In germline, CDR1 is KGHSH, CDR2 LQKENI.

The genes are TRBV5-8 and TRBJ2-2; TRBD1 agrees at 9 bases. The junction had 4 bases not matched to a gene; V was cut back by 4 bases and J by 0 bases. The CDR3 is 16 residues long. Germline CDR1 and CDR2: SGHTS and YDEGEE. The DNA for the CDR3 is TGTGCCAGCAGCGACCGACAGGGGGCGAACACCGGGGAGCTGTTTTTT. It specifies CASSDRQGANTGELFF. The whole variable domain, filled in from reference TRBV5-8 and TRBJ2-2, reads EAGVTQSPTHLIKTRGQQATLRCSPISGHTSVYWYQQALGLGLQFLLWYDEGEERNRGNFPPRFSGRQFPNYSSELNVNALELEDSALYLCASSDRQGANTGELFFGEGSRLTVL.

The chain is built from TRBV28 and TRBJ1-3; maybe TRBD1 (6 bases). Germline CDR1 reads MDHEN; CDR2 reads SYDVKM. This CDR3 is 17 amino acids long. V dropped 6 bases and J dropped 4 bases, with 22 bases sitting between them. CDR3 region: CASRPGHFAFGGNTIYF. Written as DNA, the CDR3 is TGTGCCAGCAGGCCGGGACACTTCGCGTTCGGCGGAAACACCATATATTTT. Full variable domain (remainder filled in from reference TRBV28 and TRBJ1-3): DVKVTQSSRYLVKRTGEKVFLECVQDMDHENMFWYRQDPGLGLRLIYFSYDVKMKEKGDIPEGYSVSREKKERFSLILESASTNQTSMYLCASRPGHFAFGGNTIYFGEGSWLTVV.

The CDR3 nucleotides are TGTGCCAGCACCGAGACAGGGGGCACTGAAGCTTTCTTT. This sequence encodes CASTETGGTEAFF. The rearrangement joins TRBV12-3 or TRBV12-4 to TRBJ1-1, with 9 bases matching TRBD1. The J segment lost 4 bases and the V segment lost 7 bases, leaving 4 bases of the junction unmatched. The CDR3 is 13 residues long.

This chain uses TRBV9 with TRBJ1-5, with 11 nucleotides matching TRBD1. Trimming at V came to 3 bases and at J to 6 bases, leaving 5 bases not matched to a gene. CDR3 length equals 15 residues. CDR1 and CDR2 from the germline V gene are SGDLS and YYNGEE. CDR3 residues: CASSAGQGAFQPQHF. The CDR3 DNA sequence: TGTGCCAGCAGCGCAGGACAGGGGGCTTTTCAGCCCCAGCATTTT.

This chain connects TRBV5-6 to TRBJ2-1; TRBD2 matches at 15 bases. The CDR3 totals 15 residues. In germline, CDR1 is SGHDT, CDR2 YYEEEE. After removal of 4 bases from V and 7 bases from J, the junction contained 3 bases not matched to a gene. CDR3 DNA sequence: TGTGCCAGCAGCGGAGGGACTAGCGGGAGGAATGAGCAGTTCTTC. This translates into CASSGGTSGRNEQFF.

The chain recombines TRBV28 with TRBJ1-2, with D hard to call. Germline-derived CDR1 and CDR2 are MDHEN and SYDVKM. V was cut by 6 bases and J by 4 bases, with 18 bases left in between. This CDR3 contains 15 residues. The CDR3 DNA reads TGTGCCAGCAGAGGTTCGGGCGCGGGAGGCTATGGCTACACCTTC. Its translation is CASRGSGAGGYGYTF.

CDR3 region: CASSQVGRGLTNYGYTF. The CDR3, as DNA: TGTGCCAGCAGCCAAGTGGGTCGAGGTCTCACTAACTATGGCTACACCTTC. The chain uses TRBV3-1 (or the pseudogene TRBV3-2) and TRBJ1-2; D not resolved. Germline V gives CDR1 LGHDT, CDR2 YNNKEL (reference sequence). The length of the CDR3 is 17 residues. V dropped 1 base and J dropped 0 bases, with 15 bases sitting between them.

This clone was counted a single time. This chain links TRBV4-3 with TRBJ2-1; D possibly corresponds to TRBD2 (6 bases). The CDR3 totals 16 residues. Germline V lookup: CDR1 LGHNA, CDR2 YSLEER. The V end lost 0 bases, the J end lost 11 bases, and 20 bases lay between the germline ends. CDR3 DNA sequence: TGCGCCAGCAGCCAAGATGTGCAACTAGCAGGGACGAAGCAGTTCTTC. Translated: CASSQDVQLAGTKQFF.

The V and J genes are TRBV15 and TRBJ1-5; D is unresolved. CDR3 length: 12 amino acids. CDR1 is LNHNV and CDR2 is YYDKDF in the germline V gene (reference sequence). V lost 7 bases and J 4 bases, leaving 8 bases between the germline ends. As DNA, the CDR3 is TGTGCCACCATCCGCAGAAATCAGCCCCAGCATTTT. Translation: CATIRRNQPQHF.

This chain connects TRBV4-1 to TRBJ2-1; D is unclear. V was shortened by 3 bases and J by 2 bases, with 14 bases between the two germline ends. Germline V CDR1 and CDR2: MGHRA, YSYEKL. This CDR3 has 16 residues. For the CDR3, the DNA is TGCGCCAGCAGCCACTTAAACAGCGCTACCTACAATGAGCAGTTCTTC. Translating gives CASSHLNSATYNEQFF.

The rearrangement joins TRBV6-5 to TRBJ2-7, with D possibly matching TRBD1 (6 bases). Trimming removed 6 bases from V and 5 bases from J, with 8 bases in between. The CDR3 runs to 11 residues. Germline CDR1 and CDR2: MNHEY and SVGAGI. The CDR3 DNA sequence: TGTGCCAGCAGGACAGGTCACGAGCAGTACTTC. Its protein is CASRTGHEQYF.

The table lists this clone with a count of one. The rearrangement links TRBV25-1 to TRBJ2-3, with a weak D call TRBD2 (7 bases). Germline CDR1 reads MGHDK; CDR2 reads SYGVNS. The CDR3 is made up of 15 amino acids. Trimming cost V 3 bases and J 4 bases, with 14 bases left between them. The CDR3 nucleotides are TGTGCCAGCAGTGAGTCGGGCGGGGGCCCAGATACGCAGTATTTT. This sequence encodes CASSESGGGPDTQYF. Full variable domain (remainder filled in from reference TRBV25-1 and TRBJ2-3): EADIYQTPRYLVIGTGKKITLECSQTMGHDKMYWYQQDPGMELHLIHYSYGVNSTEKGDLSSESTVSRIRTEHFPLTLESARPSHTSQYLCASSESGGGPDTQYFGPGTRLTVL.

V gene TRBV11-2 combines with J gene TRBJ2-1; 10 bases map to TRBD1. CDR1 is SGHAT, CDR2 FQNNGV, per germline. With 1 base clipped from V and 9 bases from J, the junction kept 6 bases outside the gene matches. There are 15 residues in the CDR3. The CDR3 spells CASSLGGQGRGEQFF. Written as DNA, the CDR3 is TGTGCCAGCAGCTTAGGGGGACAGGGGCGTGGTGAGCAGTTCTTC.

On this clone itself: Compared with germline, one end of the junction differs, possibly owing to a read error. The chain combines TRBV15 with TRBJ1-5, with a weak D call TRBD1 (6 bases). The length of the CDR3 is 17 residues. Looked up from germline, CDR1 is LNHNV and CDR2 is YYDKDF (reference sequence). The CDR3 spells CATSRDPGGGSNQPQHF. The CDR3 bases are TGTGCCACCAGCCGAGATCCGGGAGGGGGGAGCAATCAGCCCCAGCATTTT.

The chain employs TRBV5-6 and TRBJ2-2; D is unclear. The CDR3 extends over 13 amino acids. Germline CDR1 is SGHDT and CDR2 is YYEEEE. Between the trimmed V and J ends, which lost 4 bases and 7 bases, there was a span of 11 bases. The DNA for the CDR3 is TGTGCCAGCAGCGGGGTTAGGTTCGGGGAGCTGTTTTTT. It encodes CASSGVRFGELFF.

Only one count was recorded for this clone. The V gene is TRBV15, the J gene TRBJ2-5; D unclear. The V gene's germline CDR1 is LNHNV and CDR2 YYDKDF (reference sequence). The V gene lost 6 bases and the J gene lost 2 bases, with 4 bases spanning the gap. CDR3 length: 11 residues. CDR3 nucleotides: TGTGCCACCAGTAGACAAGAGACCCAGTACTTC. It translates to CATSRQETQYF.

CDR3 region: CASSPGTSGRTGELFF. The DNA for the CDR3 is TGTGCCAGCAGCCCCGGGACTAGCGGGCGCACCGGGGAGCTGTTTTTT. The V call is TRBV6-2 or TRBV6-3, the J call TRBJ2-2; 12 nucleotides agree with TRBD2. The V gene's germline CDR1 is MNHEY and CDR2 SVGEGT. V shed 6 bases and J 4 bases; nucleotides not matched to a gene: 6. This CDR3 contains 16 residues.

The genes are TRBV5-1 and TRBJ1-3; maybe TRBD1 (5 bases). Per the germline V gene, CDR1 is SGHRS and CDR2 is YFSETQ. The CDR3 totals 16 residues. Trimming pared 4 bases from V and 6 bases from J, leaving 20 bases between. The CDR3 reads CASSGQGVSKENTIYF. CDR3 bases: TGCGCCAGCAGCGGGCAGGGTGTCAGCAAGGAAAACACCATATATTTT.

DNA of the CDR3: TGTGCCAGCAGCTTGGCTGTCGGGGGCGCAAACACCGGGGAGCTGTTTTTT. Amino acids: CASSLAVGGANTGELFF. This chain links TRBV5-5 with TRBJ2-2; D is possibly TRBD1 or TRBD2 (6 bases each). CDR1 and CDR2 from the germline V gene are SGHKS and YYEKEE (reference sequence). V was cut by 0 bases and J by 2 bases, with 14 bases left in between. This CDR3 region has 17 residues.